Below are 16 T cell receptor beta chains sequenced from a single sample in a study of cytomegalovirus exposure and HLA in healthy donors (dated by TCRdb to the late 2010s). Libraries were built with the immunoSEQ multiplex PCR assay. A mixture of 60 forward primers for TCR Vbeta segments and 13 reverse primers for TCR Jbeta segments was used in the multiplex PCR. This immuneACCESS table, as held by TCRdb, lists in-frame sequences with V and J called but not all clones. Of the missing ones, under half trace to an unresolved V gene in checked studies; the others have no known cause. Recorded for this sample are 150,000 to 200,000 clones; roughly 71% of them occurred a single time. The ten largest make up around 3% of the sample. Material: PBMCs. These receptors originate from a woman in her 50s in good health and CMV-seropositive.

The chain employs TRBV5-1 and TRBJ1-1; 11 bases are shared with TRBD1. V lost 4 bases and J lost 3; bases outside the gene matches: 5. Germline CDR1 and CDR2: SGHRS and YFSETQ. The CDR3 loop spans 15 amino acids. The CDR3 here is CASSPDRGPYTEAFF. In DNA form, the CDR3 reads TGCGCCAGCAGCCCGGACAGGGGGCCTTACACTGAAGCTTTCTTT. Full variable domain (outside the CDR3, taken from reference TRBV5-1 and TRBJ1-1): KAGVTQTPRYLIKTRGQQVTLSCSPISGHRSVSWYQQTPGQGLQFLFEYFSETQRNKGNFPGRFSGRQFSNSRSEMNVSTLELGDSALYLCASSPDRGPYTEAFFGQGTRLTVV.

This chain connects TRBV5-1 to TRBJ2-2; D is unresolved. Germline V lookup: CDR1 SGHRS, CDR2 YFSETQ. V lost 0 bases and J lost 4, with 7 bases in between. CDR3 length equals 14 residues. The CDR3 DNA reads TGCGCCAGCAGCTTGGGTACGGGCACCGGGGAGCTGTTTTTT. Translating it yields CASSLGTGTGELFF.

The chain uses TRBV6-5 and TRBJ1-1, with a tentative D call TRBD1 (5 bases). Germline V gene data show CDR1 as MNHEY and CDR2 as SVGAGI. Trimming pared 0 bases from V and 7 bases from J, leaving 9 bases between. This CDR3 is built from 13 residues. DNA for the CDR3: TGTGCCAGCAGTTACTCTGGACAAATTGAAGCTTTCTTT. This sequence encodes CASSYSGQIEAFF.

The J gene is TRBJ2-1, the V gene TRBV21-1; TRBD2, as called in the table, went unchecked against the DNA. TRBV21-1 is shown as a pseudogene. The CDR3 totals 17 residues. The DNA for the CDR3 is TGTGCCAGCAGCAAAAACGGGGGGGCCTCTATATACAATGAGCAGTTCTTC. This codes for CASSKNGGASIYNEQFF.

The chain combines TRBV7-7 with TRBJ2-1; TRBD1 might be the D (6 bases). The CDR3 extends over 14 amino acids. Deletions cut 3 bases from V and 9 bases from J, with 15 bases between. The germline gives CDR1 SSHAT, CDR2 FNYEAQ (reference sequence). This CDR3 is CASSFSTGLGEQFF. The CDR3 nucleotides are TGTGCCAGCAGCTTCAGTACAGGGTTAGGTGAGCAGTTCTTC.

This clone was seen only a few times. The CDR3 loop is CASSLTSSYNEQFF. The CDR3 DNA reads as TGTGCCAGCAGCTTAACGAGCTCCTACAATGAGCAGTTCTTC. V and J are TRBV11-3 and TRBJ2-1; D is unresolved. The CDR3 sequence is 14 residues long. The V end was cut by 2 bases, the J end by 0 bases, with 5 bases between. CDR1 is SGHNT, CDR2 YENEEA, per germline.

The rearrangement joins TRBV13 to TRBJ1-2; no firm D call. Germline loops: CDR1 PRHDT, CDR2 FYEKMQ (reference sequence). Deletions cut 4 bases from V and 4 bases from J, with 19 bases between. This CDR3 region has 16 residues. The CDR3 sequence: CASSSADYISFYGYTF. CDR3 DNA: TGTGCCAGCAGCTCCGCGGACTATATCTCTTTCTATGGCTACACCTTC.

The chain combines TRBV11-2 with TRBJ1-2; 7 bases fit TRBD1. Per germline, CDR1 SGHAT and CDR2 FQNNGV. J lost 2 bases, V lost 5 bases, and 11 bases had no gene match. CDR3 length: 16 amino acids. CDR3 sequence: CASSANPGQNNYGYTF. Here the CDR3 DNA reads TGTGCCAGCAGCGCAAACCCGGGACAGAACAACTATGGCTACACCTTC.

The rearrangement uses TRBV5-1 and TRBJ2-5; TRBD1 is a possible D gene (6 bases). Germline V gene data show CDR1 as SGHRS and CDR2 as YFSETQ. The CDR3 runs 14 residues. Trimming stripped 1 base from V and 0 bases from J, with 7 bases between. CDR3 nucleotides: TGCGCCAGCAGCTTGCAGGGGAACCAAGAGACCCAGTACTTC. Protein product: CASSLQGNQETQYF.

This chain links TRBV14 with TRBJ1-5; D is uncertain. V was clipped by 1 base and J by 0 bases, with 13 bases between them. CDR1 and CDR2 from the germline V gene are SGHDN and FVKESK. The CDR3 extends over 17 amino acids. DNA for the CDR3: TGTGCCAGCAGCCAAGGGCAGGACGGGGATAGCAATCAGCCCCAGCATTTT. It translates to CASSQGQDGDSNQPQHF. The variable domain in full, completed from reference TRBV14 and TRBJ1-5, reads EAGVTQFPSHSVIEKGQTVTLRCDPISGHDNLYWYRRVMGKEIKFLLHFVKESKQDESGMPNNRFLAERTGGTYSTLKVQPAELEDSGVYFCASSQGQDGDSNQPQHFGDGTRLSIL.

CDR3 DNA: TGTGCCAGCTCACCCGATTCGGGTCCCCTATACGAGCAGTACTTC. It encodes CASSPDSGPLYEQYF. The chain is built from TRBV18 and TRBJ2-7; D gene unclear. V was trimmed by 3 bases and J by 4 bases, leaving 16 bases between them. From germline, CDR1 is KGHSH and CDR2 LQKENI. The CDR3 contains 15 residues. Together with reference TRBV18 and TRBJ2-7, the CDR3 gives the full variable domain: NAGVMQNPRHLVRRRGQEARLRCSPMKGHSHVYWYRQLPEEGLKFMVYLQKENIIDESGMPKERFSAEFPKEGPSILRIQQVVRGDSAAYFCASSPDSGPLYEQYFGPGTRLTVT.

In its sample, this clone was seen once. J is TRBJ2-7 and V is TRBV2; 7 nucleotides align to TRBD2. Germline V gene sequence: CDR1 SNHLY, CDR2 FYNNEI. The trim removed 5 bases at V and 2 bases at J, leaving 9 bases unmatched. The CDR3 runs 15 residues. The DNA for the CDR3 is TGTGCCAGCAGTCTCCTAGGCGGGGGAACCTACGAGCAGTACTTC. It translates to CASSLLGGGTYEQYF.

In this sample, this clone turned up once. The rearrangement joins TRBV15 to TRBJ2-1; 11 nucleotides align to TRBD2. Germline V CDR1 and CDR2: LNHNV, YYDKDF (reference sequence). CDR3 length: 14 residues. Trimming removed 4 bases from V and 8 bases from J; junction bases left unmatched: 4. In DNA, the CDR3 is TGTGCCACCAGCACGTCGGGACTAGCGGATGAGCAGTTCTTC. This sequence encodes CATSTSGLADEQFF.

V gene TRBV5-4 combines with J gene TRBJ2-5; 10 bases line up with TRBD2. Trimming at V came to 0 bases and at J to 2 bases, leaving 7 bases not matched to a gene. This CDR3 region has 17 residues. In germline, CDR1 is SGHNT, CDR2 YYREEE (reference sequence). As DNA, the CDR3 is TGTGCCAGCAGCTTGGGTATTAGCGGGGGGTCTCAAGAGACCCAGTACTTC. Translation gives CASSLGISGGSQETQYF.

V is TRBV9 and J is TRBJ1-5; no reliable D call. This CDR3 contains 13 residues. The germline V and J ends were trimmed by 0 bases and 3 bases, with 4 bases remaining between them. CDR1 SGDLS and CDR2 YYNGEE come from the germline V gene. The CDR3, as DNA: TGTGCCAGCAGCGTAGAGCCCAATCAGCCCCAGCATTTT. Translated: CASSVEPNQPQHF.

The V call is TRBV6-1, the J call TRBJ2-7; 7 bases fit TRBD1. The ends lost 4 bases at V and 4 bases at J; junction bases unmatched: 10. The germline V gene encodes CDR1 MNHNS and CDR2 SASEGT. CDR3 length: 15 amino acids. The CDR3: CASSVVGTEQYEQYF. CDR3 nucleotide sequence: TGTGCCAGCAGTGTGGTTGGGACAGAACAGTACGAGCAGTACTTC.